This TCR beta chain was recorded in a study of blood T cell repertoires in COVID-19. At the level of the study: T cells, B-cell-depleted T cells, or PBMCs provided the cDNA or gDNA that served as material.

Participants spanned ages roughly 18 to 95 years and resided in around 25 US areas. Cohorts were determined from participant-reported clinical history. Original processing notes: Researchers report that nucleated cell counts were estimated from reference gene primer amplification. Profiling relied on immunoSEQ multiplex PCR, and the TCRdb table lists in-frame clones only, not all of them. V and J calls and clone size are those listed in that table; D and trimming were worked out from the DNA. The sample contains roughly 280,000 clones, about 87% of which appear only once. The germline V gene has CDR1 SGHRS and CDR2 YFSETQ. Germline trimming cut 2 bases from V and 7 bases from J; bases unmatched to any gene: 6. The CDR3 is 15 amino acids.

The TCR sequence derives from a woman in her twenties or thirties with acute COVID-19. The sample comprised PBMCs or T cells enriched from blood (not recorded which). The chain has TRBV5-1 and TRBJ2-1; 10 bases agree with TRBD2. The CDR3 DNA follows: TGCGCCAGCAGCTTTGTAGCGGGAGGTGAAAATGAGCAGTTCTTC. Its protein is CASSFVAGGENEQFF.